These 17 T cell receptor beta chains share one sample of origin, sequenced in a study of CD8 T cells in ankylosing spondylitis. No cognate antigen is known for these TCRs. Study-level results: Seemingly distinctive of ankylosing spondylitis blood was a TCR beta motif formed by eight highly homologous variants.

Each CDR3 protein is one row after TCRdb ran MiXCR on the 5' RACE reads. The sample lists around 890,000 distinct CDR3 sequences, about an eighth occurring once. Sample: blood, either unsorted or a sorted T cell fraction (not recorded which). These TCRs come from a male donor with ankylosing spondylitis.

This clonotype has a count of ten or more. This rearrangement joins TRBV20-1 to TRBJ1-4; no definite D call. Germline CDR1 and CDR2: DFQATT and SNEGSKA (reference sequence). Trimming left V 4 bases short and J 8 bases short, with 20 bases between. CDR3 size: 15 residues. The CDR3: CSATGIGKKGEKLFF. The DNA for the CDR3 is TGCAGTGCTACGGGGATCGGAAAAAAAGGCGAAAAACTGTTTTTT.

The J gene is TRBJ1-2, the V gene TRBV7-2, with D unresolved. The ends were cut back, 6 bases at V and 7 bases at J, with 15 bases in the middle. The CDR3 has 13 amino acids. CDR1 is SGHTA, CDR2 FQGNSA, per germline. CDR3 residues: CASRSALRRGYTF. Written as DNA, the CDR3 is TGTGCCAGCAGATCCGCCTTGAGACGTGGCTACACCTTC.

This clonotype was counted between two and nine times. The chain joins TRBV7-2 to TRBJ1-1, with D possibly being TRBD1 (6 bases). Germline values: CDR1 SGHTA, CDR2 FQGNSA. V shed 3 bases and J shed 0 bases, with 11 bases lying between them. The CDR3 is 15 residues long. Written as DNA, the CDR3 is TGTGCCAGCAGCTTGGACAGTCACATGAACACTGAAGCTTTCTTT. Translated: CASSLDSHMNTEAFF.

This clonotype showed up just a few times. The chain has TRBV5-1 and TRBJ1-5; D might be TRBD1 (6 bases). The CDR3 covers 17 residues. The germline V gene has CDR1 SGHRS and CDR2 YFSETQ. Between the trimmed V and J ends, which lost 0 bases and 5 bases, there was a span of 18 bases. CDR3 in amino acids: CASSLGSGAPGYQPQHF. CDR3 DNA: TGCGCCAGCAGCTTGGGATCAGGGGCTCCCGGATATCAGCCCCAGCATTTT.

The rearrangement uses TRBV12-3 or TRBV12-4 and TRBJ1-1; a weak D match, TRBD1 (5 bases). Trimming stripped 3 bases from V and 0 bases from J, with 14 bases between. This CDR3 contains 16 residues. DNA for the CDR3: TGTGCCAGCAGTTTGCTTGACAGAATAATGAACACTGAAGCTTTCTTT. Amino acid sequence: CASSLLDRIMNTEAFF.

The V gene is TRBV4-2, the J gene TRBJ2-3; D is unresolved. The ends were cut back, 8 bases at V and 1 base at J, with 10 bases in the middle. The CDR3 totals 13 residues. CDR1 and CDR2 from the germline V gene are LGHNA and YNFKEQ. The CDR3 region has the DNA TGTGCCAGCCGAGACCTCGGCACAGATACGCAGTATTTT. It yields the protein CASRDLGTDTQYF.

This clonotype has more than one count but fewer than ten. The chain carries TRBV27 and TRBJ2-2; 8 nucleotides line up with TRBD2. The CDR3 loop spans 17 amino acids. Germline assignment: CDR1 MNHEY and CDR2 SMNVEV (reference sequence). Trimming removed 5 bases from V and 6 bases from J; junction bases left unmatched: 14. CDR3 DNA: TGTGCCAGCAGTCCGCTCGGACTAGCCGAACCAGCCGGGGAGCTGTTTTTT. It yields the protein CASSPLGLAEPAGELFF.

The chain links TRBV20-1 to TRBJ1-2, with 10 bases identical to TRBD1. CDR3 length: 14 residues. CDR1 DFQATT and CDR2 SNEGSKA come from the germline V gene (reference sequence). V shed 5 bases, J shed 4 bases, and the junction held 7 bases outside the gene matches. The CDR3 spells CSAQRDRGFYGYTF. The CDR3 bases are TGCAGTGCTCAAAGGGACAGGGGTTTCTATGGCTACACCTTC.

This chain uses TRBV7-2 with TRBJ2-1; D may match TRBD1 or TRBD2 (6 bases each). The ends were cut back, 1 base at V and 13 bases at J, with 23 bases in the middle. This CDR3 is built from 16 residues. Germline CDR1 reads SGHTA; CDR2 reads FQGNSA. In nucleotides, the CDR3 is TGTGCCAGCAGCTTAGACGGAGGGGGGACGGCGATGGAACAGTTCTTC. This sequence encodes CASSLDGGGTAMEQFF.

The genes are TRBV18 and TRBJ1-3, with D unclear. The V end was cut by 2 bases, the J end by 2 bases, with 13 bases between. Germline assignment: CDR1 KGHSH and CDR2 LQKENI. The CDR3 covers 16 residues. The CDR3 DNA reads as TGTGCCAGCTCACCAGTCCAGGAATCGACTGGAAACACCATATATTTT. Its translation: CASSPVQESTGNTIYF.

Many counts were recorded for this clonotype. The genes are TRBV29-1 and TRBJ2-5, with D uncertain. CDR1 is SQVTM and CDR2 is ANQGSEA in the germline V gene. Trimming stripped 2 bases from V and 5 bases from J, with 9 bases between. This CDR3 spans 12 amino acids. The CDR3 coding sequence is TGCAGCGTTGAAAGCCTGGGGGAGACCCAGTACTTC. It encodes CSVESLGETQYF.

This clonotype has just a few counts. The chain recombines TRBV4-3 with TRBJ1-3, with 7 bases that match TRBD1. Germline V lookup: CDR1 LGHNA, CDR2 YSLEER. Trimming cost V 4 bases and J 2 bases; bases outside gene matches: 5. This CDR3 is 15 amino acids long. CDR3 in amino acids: CASSLQQGTGNTIYF. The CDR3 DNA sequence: TGCGCCAGCAGCCTCCAACAGGGGACTGGAAACACCATATATTTT.

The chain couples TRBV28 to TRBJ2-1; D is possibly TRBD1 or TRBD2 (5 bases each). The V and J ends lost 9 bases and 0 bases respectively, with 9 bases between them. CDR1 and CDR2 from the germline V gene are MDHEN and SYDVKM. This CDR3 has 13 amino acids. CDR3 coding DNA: TGTGCCAGTGGGGGTTACTCCTACAATGAGCAGTTCTTC. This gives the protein CASGGYSYNEQFF.

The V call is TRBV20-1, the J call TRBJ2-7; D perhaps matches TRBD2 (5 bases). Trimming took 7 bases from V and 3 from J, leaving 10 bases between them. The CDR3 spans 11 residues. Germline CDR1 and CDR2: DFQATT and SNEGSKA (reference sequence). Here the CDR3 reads CSGEGLYEQYF. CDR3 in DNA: TGCAGTGGCGAGGGTCTCTACGAGCAGTACTTC.

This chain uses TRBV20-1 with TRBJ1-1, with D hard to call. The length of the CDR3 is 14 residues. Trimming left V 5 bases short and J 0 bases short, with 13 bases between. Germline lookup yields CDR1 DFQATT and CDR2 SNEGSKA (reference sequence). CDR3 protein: CSAPYTFMNTEAFF. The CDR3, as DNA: TGCAGTGCTCCTTATACTTTTATGAACACTGAAGCTTTCTTT.

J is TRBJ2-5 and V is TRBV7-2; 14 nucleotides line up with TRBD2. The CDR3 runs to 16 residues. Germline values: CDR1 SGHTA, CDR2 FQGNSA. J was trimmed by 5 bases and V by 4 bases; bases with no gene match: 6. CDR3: CASSSRLAGGVETQYF. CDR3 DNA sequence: TGTGCCAGCAGCTCCCGACTAGCGGGAGGGGTGGAGACCCAGTACTTC.

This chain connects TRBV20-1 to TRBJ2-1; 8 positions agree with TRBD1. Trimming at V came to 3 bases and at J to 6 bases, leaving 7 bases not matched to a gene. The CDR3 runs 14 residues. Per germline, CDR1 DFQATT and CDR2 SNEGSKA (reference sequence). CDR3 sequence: CSARGGQVINEQFF. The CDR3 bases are TGCAGTGCTAGGGGGGGACAGGTAATCAATGAGCAGTTCTTC.